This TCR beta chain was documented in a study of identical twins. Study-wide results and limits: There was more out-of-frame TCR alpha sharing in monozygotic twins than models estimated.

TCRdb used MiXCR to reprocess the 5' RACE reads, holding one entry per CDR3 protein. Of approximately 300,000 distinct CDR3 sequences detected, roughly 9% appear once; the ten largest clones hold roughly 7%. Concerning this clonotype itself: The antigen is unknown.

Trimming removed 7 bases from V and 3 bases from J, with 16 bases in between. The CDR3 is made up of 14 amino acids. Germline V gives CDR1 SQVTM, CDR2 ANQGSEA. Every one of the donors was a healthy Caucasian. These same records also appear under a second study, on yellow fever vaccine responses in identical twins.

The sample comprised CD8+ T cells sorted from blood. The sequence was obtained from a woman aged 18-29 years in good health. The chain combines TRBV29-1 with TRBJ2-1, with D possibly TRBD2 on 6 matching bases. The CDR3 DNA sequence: TGCAGCGCCGGACGGAGCGGGTACTACAATGAGCAGTTCTTC. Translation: CSAGRSGYYNEQFF.